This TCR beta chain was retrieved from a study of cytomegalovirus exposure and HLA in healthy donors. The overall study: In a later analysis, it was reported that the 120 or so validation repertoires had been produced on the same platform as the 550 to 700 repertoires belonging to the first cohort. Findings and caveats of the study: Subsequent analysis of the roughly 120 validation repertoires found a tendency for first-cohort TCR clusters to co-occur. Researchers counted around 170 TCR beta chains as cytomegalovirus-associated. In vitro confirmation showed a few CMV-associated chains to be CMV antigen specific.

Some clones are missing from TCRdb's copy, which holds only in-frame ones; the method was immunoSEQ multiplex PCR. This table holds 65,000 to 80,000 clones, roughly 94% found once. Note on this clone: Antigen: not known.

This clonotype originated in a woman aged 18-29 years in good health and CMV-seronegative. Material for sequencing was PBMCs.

In DNA form, the CDR3 reads TGTGCCAGCAGTTCACTCGGGGTATGGGGAGGAGAGACCCAGTACTTC. Its translation: CASSSLGVWGGETQYF. The chain joins TRBV27 to TRBJ2-5; tentatively, D is TRBD2 (6 bases). Germline-derived CDR1 and CDR2 are MNHEY and SMNVEV (reference sequence). Trimming pared 4 bases from V and 4 bases from J, leaving 19 bases between. The CDR3 consists of 16 residues.